This record covers a single T cell receptor (beta chain). Its antigen is not identified. V was trimmed by 5 bases and J by 2 bases, leaving 12 bases between them. Germline V gene data show CDR1 as LGHNT and CDR2 as FRNRAP. The CDR3 is 14 residues long. This sample is drawn from a study of cytomegalovirus exposure and HLA in healthy donors. Across the whole study: Falling in the Caucasian-associated ancestry cluster were 80% to 90% of about 400 genotyped donors. Study conclusions and caveats: Common viral pathogens were later found to be apparently linked to several of the most significant clusters. Most sequenced TCRs were rare (though some public TCRs occurred in many donors).

The PCR contained 60 Vbeta and 13 Jbeta primers. The table came from immunoSEQ multiplex PCR; TCRdb's copy has only in-frame clones and leaves some out. The sample lists about 120,000 clones; less than 90% were seen once. The sequence was collected from a man aged 50-59 years in good health and CMV-seronegative. The source material was PBMCs. This chain joins TRBV12-5 and TRBJ1-1; weak D call: TRBD1 (5 bases). The CDR3 DNA reads TGTGCTAGTGGTCCACCAGGGTTCAACACTGAAGCTTTCTTT. Its translation: CASGPPGFNTEAFF.